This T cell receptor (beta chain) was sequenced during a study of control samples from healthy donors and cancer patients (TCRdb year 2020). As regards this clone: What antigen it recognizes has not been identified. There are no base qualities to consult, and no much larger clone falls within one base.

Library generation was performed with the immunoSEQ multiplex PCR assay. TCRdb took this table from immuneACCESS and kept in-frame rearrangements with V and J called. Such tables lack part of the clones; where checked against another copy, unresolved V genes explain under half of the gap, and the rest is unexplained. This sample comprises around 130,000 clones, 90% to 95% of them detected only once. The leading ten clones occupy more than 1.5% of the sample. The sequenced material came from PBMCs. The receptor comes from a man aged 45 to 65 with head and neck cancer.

The CDR3 reads CAWSHYTGSQQETQYF. The DNA reads as follows: TGTGCCTGGAGTCACTACACCGGGAGCCAACAAGAGACCCAGTACTTC. The rearrangement joined TRBV30 to TRBJ2-5; the D segment could be TRBD2, given 6 matching bases. The CDR3 spans 16 residues, from the cysteine through the phenylalanine. The sequence is cut down to CDR3 DNA, 48 bases in frame from base 1. V is reduced by 2 bases and J by 2 bases, leaving a spacing of 18 bases between them. According to the germline V gene (reference sequence), CDR1 reads GTSNPN and CDR2 reads SVGIG.